This TCR beta chain was observed in a study of T cell responses to AZD1222 COVID-19 vaccine. Notes on the study in general: The donor cohort was predominantly white British with a female majority, and clonal diversity may have been underestimated.

The data were produced by immunoSEQ multiplex PCR, yet TCRdb's version contains in-frame clones alone and is incomplete. Found here are approximately 150,000 clones, about 92% of them singletons; the top ten hold under 1.2%. This clone was recorded only once. Its antigen is not identified. The CDR3 contains 16 residues. V lost 6 bases, J lost 3 bases, and 21 bases lay in between. The germline gives CDR1 MGHRA, CDR2 YSYEKL. The rearrangement uses TRBV4-1 and TRBJ2-7, with D possibly TRBD2 on 7 matching bases. The clonotype comes from an adult who received the AZD1222 COVID-19 vaccine. The sequencing here drew on peripheral blood, taken 28 days after the second AZD1222 dose. CDR3 region: CASSLRGGPRFYEQYF. The CDR3 DNA reads as TGCGCCAGCAGTCTGAGGGGGGGCCCCCGTTTCTACGAGCAGTACTTC.